This TCR beta chain was identified during a study of cytomegalovirus exposure and HLA in healthy donors. Primers included in the PCR were 60 Vbeta and 13 Jbeta primers. Clones were read by immunoSEQ multiplex PCR, and TCRdb kept only the in-frame ones, dropping some. The profile shows over 120,000 clones, approximately 80% of them singletons. This CDR3 is built from 13 residues. The germline V gene encodes CDR1 LGHNA and CDR2 YNFKEQ. V lost 3 bases, J lost 7 bases, and 9 bases lay in between. A few counts support this clone. The rearrangement uses TRBV4-2 and TRBJ1-4; D not resolved. The sequencing input was PBMCs. This clonotype was sampled from a man aged 35-49 years in good health and CMV-seronegative. CDR3 DNA sequence: TGTGCCAGCAGCCATGAACAGATTGAAAAACTGTTTTTT. As protein: CASSHEQIEKLFF.